The 8 T cell receptor beta chains listed next were all sequenced from one sample in a study of shared clonotypes between healthy human individuals. The method was immunoSEQ multiplex PCR; TCRdb's version includes in-frame clones alone and lacks a portion of them. The sample shows roughly 1,600,000 clones, approximately 98.5% of them seen only once. The sequenced sample consisted of naive CD4+ T cells sorted from blood. The subset: CD45RA+ positively selected. The receptors were gathered from a man aged 30 to 39 in good health.

The chain carries TRBV5-6 and TRBJ1-5; TRBD1 agrees at 8 bases. The V gene's germline CDR1 is SGHDT and CDR2 YYEEEE. This CDR3 region has 16 residues. Trimming removed 1 base from V and 7 bases from J; junction bases left unmatched: 10. CDR3 residues: CASSLTGQVLFQPQHF. The CDR3, as DNA: TGTGCCAGCAGCTTGACGGGACAGGTACTTTTCCAGCCCCAGCATTTT.

The CDR3 region has the DNA TGCGCCAGCAGCCAAGATAACCGGGAGTCAGATACGCAGTATTTT. It is translated as CASSQDNRESDTQYF. J is TRBJ2-3 and V is TRBV4-3; weak D call: TRBD2 (6 bases). The V end lost 0 bases, the J end lost 4 bases, and 11 bases lay between the germline ends. Germline CDR1 is LGHNA and CDR2 is YSLEER. This CDR3 is built from 15 residues.

The chain couples TRBV9 to TRBJ2-1; 8 bases agree with TRBD2. V gave up 5 bases and J gave up 6 bases; unmatched junction bases: 13. Germline CDR1 SGDLS, CDR2 YYNGEE. The CDR3 covers 16 residues. CDR3 region: CASRPGGGLGPNEQFF. The CDR3 nucleotides read TGTGCCAGCAGGCCCGGGGGGGGACTAGGCCCCAATGAGCAGTTCTTC.

V and J are TRBV6-5 and TRBJ1-1; D gene unclear. This CDR3 has 13 amino acids. Germline V CDR1 and CDR2: MNHEY, SVGAGI. Deletions cut 6 bases from V and 4 bases from J, with 12 bases between. This chain's CDR3 is CASSPGAGTEAFF. The CDR3 coding sequence is TGTGCCAGCAGCCCCGGCGCGGGCACTGAAGCTTTCTTT.

V usage is TRBV11-3 and J usage is TRBJ2-1; 9 nucleotides match TRBD1. This CDR3 has 14 amino acids. J was trimmed by 8 bases and V by 5 bases; bases with no gene match: 7. Germline CDR1 and CDR2: SGHNT and YENEEA. The CDR3 reads CASSLTGGSYEQFF. The CDR3 region has the DNA TGTGCCAGCAGCCTCACAGGGGGCTCGTATGAGCAGTTCTTC.

This rearrangement joins TRBV27 to TRBJ2-7, with 8 bases fitting TRBD1. J was trimmed by 5 bases and V by 6 bases; bases with no gene match: 9. The CDR3 totals 14 residues. Germline V gene lookup returns CDR1 MNHEY and CDR2 SMNVEV (reference sequence). CDR3 nucleotides: TGTGCCAGCAGCCTCGGACAGGGATTCGACGAGCAGTACTTC. Translation gives CASSLGQGFDEQYF.

The chain is built from TRBV28 and TRBJ2-3; D not certain. Trimming left V 7 bases short and J 13 bases short, with 27 bases between. Germline V gene sequence: CDR1 MDHEN, CDR2 SYDVKM. The CDR3 contains 15 residues. CDR3 nucleotide sequence: TGTGCCAGCACCGAAAGGAAAGGCCTCGTTGCCCCCAAGTATTTT. This gives the protein CASTERKGLVAPKYF.

The chain combines TRBV7-2 with TRBJ1-5; tentative D call: TRBD1 (5 bases). Germline CDR1 is SGHTA and CDR2 is FQGNSA. This CDR3 region has 15 residues. Trimming cost V 6 bases and J 0 bases, with 12 bases left between them. CDR3 loop: CASSPLGLSNQPQHF. CDR3 bases: TGTGCCAGCAGTCCACTGGGGCTTAGCAATCAGCCCCAGCATTTT.